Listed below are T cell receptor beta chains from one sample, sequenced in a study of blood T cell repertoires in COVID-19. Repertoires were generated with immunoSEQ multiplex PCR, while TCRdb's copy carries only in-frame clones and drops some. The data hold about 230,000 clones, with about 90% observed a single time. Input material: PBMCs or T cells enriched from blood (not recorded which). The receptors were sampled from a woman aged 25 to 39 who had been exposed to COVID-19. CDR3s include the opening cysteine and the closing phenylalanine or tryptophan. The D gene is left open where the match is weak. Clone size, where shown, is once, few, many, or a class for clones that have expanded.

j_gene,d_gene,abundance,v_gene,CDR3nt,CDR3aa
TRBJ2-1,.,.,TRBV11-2,TGTGCCAGCAGCTTAGTAGGTAGCGGCCATTACAATGAGCAGTTCTTC,CASSLVGSGHYNEQFF
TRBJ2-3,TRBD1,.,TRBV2,TGTGCCAGCAGTAGCAGACAGGGCGCATCCCTCAGCACAGATACGCAGTATTTT,CASSSRQGASLSTDTQYF
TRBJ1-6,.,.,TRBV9,TGTGCCAGCAGCGTAGATATAGGGGCAAATTCACCCCTCCACTTT,CASSVDIGANSPLHF
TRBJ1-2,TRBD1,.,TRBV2,TGTGCCAGCAGGGGGACAGGGACCTACTATGGCTACACCTTC,CASRGTGTYYGYTF
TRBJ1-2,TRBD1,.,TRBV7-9,TGTGCCAGCGGTCTGGCCGGGACAGGGGGCGATGGCTACACCTTC,CASGLAGTGGDGYTF
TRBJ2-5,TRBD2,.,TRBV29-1,TGCAGCGTTGTAGGAGCGGGAGGTTTTAAGACCCAGTACTTC,CSVVGAGGFKTQYF
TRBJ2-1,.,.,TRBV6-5,TGTGCCAGCAGTTACTCGTCACAGGGATCTTGGAATGAGCAGTTCTTC,CASSYSSQGSWNEQFF
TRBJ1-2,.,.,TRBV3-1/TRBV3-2,TGTGCCAGCAGCCAAGGGGGAGCTAACTATGGCTACACCTTC,CASSQGGANYGYTF
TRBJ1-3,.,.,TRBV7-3,TGTGCCAGAGGAGGGGGAGGGAGCTCTGGAAACACCATATATTTT,CARGGGGSSGNTIYF
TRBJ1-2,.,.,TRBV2,TGTGCCAGCAGTGATGGAAGGGGGTATGGCTACACCTTC,CASSDGRGYGYTF
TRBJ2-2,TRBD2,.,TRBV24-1,TGTGCCACCAGTGAGGGACTAGCGGGAGAGAACACCGGGGAGCTGTTTTTT,CATSEGLAGENTGELFF
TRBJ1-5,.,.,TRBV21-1,TGTGCCAGCGGAAAACCTAACAGGCTCGGTAGGGTAAGAAATCAGCCCCAGCATTTT,CASGKPNRLGRVRNQPQHF
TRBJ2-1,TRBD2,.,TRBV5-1,TGCGCCAGCAGCTTAAATGCGGGGACTAGCGTAGGGAATGAGCAGTTCTTC,CASSLNAGTSVGNEQFF
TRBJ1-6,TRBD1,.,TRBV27,TGTGCCAGCAGTATCCTACAGGGGAATCATTCACCCCTCCACTTT,CASSILQGNHSPLHF
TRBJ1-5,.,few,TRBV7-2,TGTGCCAGCAGCCTGGGGCAAAGCAATCAGCCCCAGCATTTT,CASSLGQSNQPQHF
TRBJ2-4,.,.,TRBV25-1,TGTGCCAGCAGTGACCCCGGGTTGGGCATTCAGTACTTC,CASSDPGLGIQYF